The 26 T cell receptor beta chains below were found in one sample sequenced in a study of blood T cell repertoires in COVID-19. The protocol was immunoSEQ multiplex PCR, while the TCRdb copy is restricted to in-frame clones and leaves out a portion. The sample yields approximately 250,000 clones, 70% to 90% seen once. Sequencing was done on a sample of peripheral blood. All receptors derive from a woman between 65 and 79 years old with COVID-19, enrolled during active disease.

CDR3: CASSSGQGNEQFF. For the CDR3, the DNA is TGTGCCAGCTCTTCTGGACAGGGCAATGAGCAGTTCTTC. The chain recombines TRBV18 with TRBJ2-1, with 8 bases aligning to TRBD1. V lost 6 bases to trimming and J lost 6 bases; unmatched junction nucleotides: 4. The germline gives CDR1 KGHSH, CDR2 LQKENI. The CDR3 length is 13 residues. The full variable domain, its missing parts supplied by reference TRBV18 and TRBJ2-1, is NAGVMQNPRHLVRRRGQEARLRCSPMKGHSHVYWYRQLPEEGLKFMVYLQKENIIDESGMPKERFSAEFPKEGPSILRIQQVVRGDSAAYFCASSSGQGNEQFFGPGTRLTVL.

CDR3 DNA sequence: TGTGCCAGCAGCTTGCGGAGGGGCAATTCACCCCTCCACTTT. As protein: CASSLRRGNSPLHF. The chain is built from TRBV13 and TRBJ1-6, with D maybe TRBD1 (5 bases). Deletions cut 3 bases from V and 7 bases from J, with 10 bases between. The CDR3 contains 14 residues. Germline CDR1 PRHDT, CDR2 FYEKMQ (reference sequence).

The chain has TRBV5-1 and TRBJ2-1; TRBD1 agrees at 9 bases. Germline V gene data show CDR1 as SGHRS and CDR2 as YFSETQ. J lost 4 bases, V lost 3 bases, and 5 bases had no gene match. This CDR3 comprises 15 residues. Here the CDR3 DNA reads TGCGCCAGCAGCTCCACCGGGACAGGGTACAATGAGCAGTTCTTC. Translating gives CASSSTGTGYNEQFF.

The rearrangement joins TRBV6-1 to TRBJ2-2; TRBD2 might be the D (5 bases). V lost 1 base, J lost 4 bases, and 13 bases lay in between. This CDR3 spans 16 amino acids. Germline V lookup: CDR1 MNHNS, CDR2 SASEGT. CDR3 DNA sequence: TGTGCCAGCAGTGAAGTAGGAGGTCCTATCACCGGGGAGCTGTTTTTT. It codes for CASSEVGGPITGELFF.

The gene calls are TRBV10-2 and TRBJ2-3, with 8 positions matching TRBD2. Germline V CDR1 and CDR2: WSHSY, SAAADI. The trim removed 6 bases at V and 4 bases at J, leaving 6 bases unmatched. This CDR3 region has 14 residues. DNA of the CDR3: TGCGCCAGCAGCTCCGGGACTAGTGCAGATACGCAGTATTTT. This encodes CASSSGTSADTQYF.

This chain uses TRBV7-3 with TRBJ2-1; D may be TRBD1 (6 bases). The CDR3 spans 15 residues. Germline CDR1 and CDR2: SGHTA and FQGTGA. V was pared by 0 bases and J by 8 bases, with 14 bases between. The CDR3 region has the DNA TGTGCCAGCAGCTTAACGCCTTTTTCAGGGGATGAGCAGTTCTTC. Its protein product is CASSLTPFSGDEQFF.

This clone was observed once. This sequence joins TRBV7-8 and TRBJ1-4, with a tentative D call TRBD1 (5 bases). This CDR3 is 15 amino acids long. Germline V gene sequence: CDR1 SGHVS, CDR2 FQNEAQ. Deletions cut 1 base from V and 8 bases from J, with 14 bases between. The CDR3 DNA follows: TGTGCCAGCAGCTTAGACGAGACAGTAGTAGAAAAACTGTTTTTT. It codes for CASSLDETVVEKLFF. Using reference TRBV7-8 and TRBJ1-4 for the parts outside the CDR3, the full variable domain is GAGVSQSPRYKVAKRGQDVALRCDPISGHVSLFWYQQALGQGPEFLTYFQNEAQLDKSGLPSDRFFAERPEGSVSTLKIQRTQQEDSAVYLCASSLDETVVEKLFFGSGTQLSVL.

The gene calls are TRBV6-4 and TRBJ2-1; D is possibly TRBD2 (6 bases). Germline V lookup: CDR1 MRHNA, CDR2 SNTAGT. The V end was cut by 3 bases, the J end by 11 bases, with 11 bases between. CDR3 length equals 12 residues. CDR3: CASSETGSQQFF. DNA for the CDR3: TGTGCCAGCAGTGAGACCGGGAGTCAGCAGTTCTTC.

The chain links TRBV28 to TRBJ2-4; D unclear. Looked up from germline, CDR1 is MDHEN and CDR2 is SYDVKM. This CDR3 has 13 residues. Trimming took 10 bases from V and 5 from J, leaving 15 bases between them. The CDR3 DNA reads TGTGCCACCGACGGTTCGCGGCAAAACATTCAGTACTTC. It yields the protein CATDGSRQNIQYF. Complete variable domain (other parts from reference TRBV28 and TRBJ2-4): DVKVTQSSRYLVKRTGEKVFLECVQDMDHENMFWYRQDPGLGLRLIYFSYDVKMKEKGDIPEGYSVSREKKERFSLILESASTNQTSMYLCATDGSRQNIQYFGAGTRLSVL.

The chain has TRBV5-1 and TRBJ2-1, with 9 bases fitting TRBD1. The trim removed 0 bases at V and 10 bases at J, leaving 8 bases unmatched. CDR1 and CDR2 from the germline V gene are SGHRS and YFSETQ. The CDR3 spans 15 residues. CDR3 in DNA: TGCGCCAGCAGCTTGGGGGGACAGGGAACCAGCGAGCAGTTCTTC. Translating gives CASSLGGQGTSEQFF.

In its sample, this clone was seen once. The rearrangement joins TRBV28 to TRBJ2-3; D call uncertain. The CDR3 has 11 residues. The ends were cut back, 6 bases at V and 3 bases at J, with 4 bases in the middle. Germline assignment: CDR1 MDHEN and CDR2 SYDVKM. The chain's CDR3 is CASSTTDTQYF. The CDR3 nucleotides are TGTGCCAGCAGCACAACAGATACGCAGTATTTT.

V and J are TRBV18 and TRBJ1-4; unclear D gene. Germline CDR1 is KGHSH and CDR2 is LQKENI. Trimming pared 0 bases from V and 8 bases from J, leaving 10 bases between. This CDR3 comprises 14 residues. In DNA, the CDR3 is TGTGCCAGCTCACCACCGTTACTCGGGGAAAAACTGTTTTTT. Its protein product is CASSPPLLGEKLFF. Using reference TRBV18 and TRBJ1-4 for the parts outside the CDR3, the full variable domain is NAGVMQNPRHLVRRRGQEARLRCSPMKGHSHVYWYRQLPEEGLKFMVYLQKENIIDESGMPKERFSAEFPKEGPSILRIQQVVRGDSAAYFCASSPPLLGEKLFFGSGTQLSVL.

This clone was detected only once. The V call is TRBV5-4, the J call TRBJ1-6; no clear D gene. V lost 0 bases and J 0 bases, leaving 7 bases between the germline ends. The germline CDR1 and CDR2 sequences are SGHNT and YYREEE (reference sequence). This CDR3 comprises 16 residues. DNA of the CDR3: TGTGCCAGCAGCTTGGATGCGAGCTCCTATAATTCACCCCTCCACTTT. The encoded protein is CASSLDASSYNSPLHF.

This chain's CDR3 is CASSLKPPGSEGEQFF. The CDR3 nucleotides read TGTGCCAGCAGCTTAAAGCCTCCAGGGTCGGAGGGTGAGCAGTTCTTC. The chain carries TRBV7-2 and TRBJ2-1; possibly TRBD2 for D (6 bases). Germline V CDR1 and CDR2: SGHTA, FQGNSA. This CDR3 region has 16 residues. Trimming pared 2 bases from V and 9 bases from J, leaving 20 bases between.

In its sample, this clone was seen once. The genes are TRBV2 and TRBJ2-5; TRBD2 aligns across 8 bases. V was clipped by 11 bases and J by 4 bases; unmatched bases: 15. The germline V gene has CDR1 SNHLY and CDR2 FYNNEI. The length of the CDR3 is 15 residues. DNA for the CDR3: TGTGCCGGGGGGAGCGGGGGAGCACCAGGAGAGACCCAGTACTTC. Its protein is CAGGSGGAPGETQYF.

The rearrangement uses TRBV6-5 and TRBJ2-7; D is perhaps TRBD2 (6 bases). This CDR3 spans 14 amino acids. The V end lost 6 bases, the J end lost 6 bases, and 18 bases lay between the germline ends. Germline V gene data show CDR1 as MNHEY and CDR2 as SVGAGI. The CDR3 coding sequence is TGTGCCAGCAGAACCGGGACTGCATCGACCGAGCAGTACTTC. As protein: CASRTGTASTEQYF.

V is TRBV19 and J is TRBJ2-4, with D uncertain. CDR3 size: 13 residues. Germline values: CDR1 LNHDA, CDR2 SQIVND (reference sequence). V was pared by 8 bases and J by 2 bases, with 10 bases between. CDR3 nucleotide sequence: TGTGCCAGTTCCTTCGTTCCCAAAAACATTCAGTACTTC. It encodes CASSFVPKNIQYF.

The J gene is TRBJ1-5, the V gene TRBV28, with TRBD1 matching 7 bases. CDR3 length: 15 residues. Trimming cost V 2 bases and J 5 bases; bases outside gene matches: 6. Germline assignment: CDR1 MDHEN and CDR2 SYDVKM. CDR3 coding DNA: TGTGCCAGCAGTTTAGCGGCAGGGGGAGATCAGCCCCAGCATTTT. Its protein is CASSLAAGGDQPQHF.

The chain is built from TRBV23-1 and TRBJ2-5; 8 bases match TRBD2. TRBV23-1 is noted as an ORF with a role that remains uncertain. The CDR3 runs 15 residues. V was clipped by 2 bases and J by 2 bases; unmatched bases: 4. The CDR3: CASSQAGGRQETQYF. Here the CDR3 DNA reads TGCGCCAGCAGTCAAGCGGGGGGCCGACAAGAGACCCAGTACTTC.

The CDR3 nucleotides are TGTGCCAGCAGCGCCGATGGACAGACCAACACCGGGGAGCTGTTTTTT. This translates into CASSADGQTNTGELFF. This chain joins TRBV3-1 (or the pseudogene TRBV3-2) and TRBJ2-2; tentatively, D is TRBD1 (6 bases). Per germline, CDR1 LGHDT and CDR2 YNNKEL (reference sequence). Trimming cost V 5 bases and J 2 bases, with 15 bases left between them. The CDR3 length is 16 residues.

The rearrangement joins TRBV6-5 to TRBJ1-5; TRBD1 matches at 9 bases. Per germline, CDR1 MNHEY and CDR2 SVGAGI. V shed 5 bases and J 7 bases; nucleotides not matched to a gene: 9. The CDR3 covers 15 residues. CDR3 DNA: TGTGCCAGCAGTACGGACAGGGGCAAATACCAGCCCCAGCATTTT. Translating gives CASSTDRGKYQPQHF.

This chain connects TRBV18 to TRBJ1-4, with 8 positions matching TRBD1. The CDR3 has 15 amino acids. The trim removed 3 bases at V and 7 bases at J, leaving 7 bases unmatched. Germline values: CDR1 KGHSH, CDR2 LQKENI. The CDR3 is CASSPGQELVEKLFF. The CDR3 coding sequence is TGTGCCAGCTCACCGGGACAGGAGCTGGTTGAAAAACTGTTTTTT.

The chain links TRBV7-2 to TRBJ1-1; D remains unclear. Trimming stripped 3 bases from V and 8 bases from J, with 10 bases between. Germline V gene data show CDR1 as SGHTA and CDR2 as FQGNSA. This CDR3 has 12 amino acids. The CDR3 here is CASSLSQMEAFF. The CDR3 DNA reads TGTGCCAGCAGCTTGTCACAGATGGAAGCTTTCTTT. The full variable domain, with the rest looked up from reference TRBV7-2 and TRBJ1-1, is GAGVSQSPSNKVTEKGKDVELRCDPISGHTALYWYRQSLGQGLEFLIYFQGNSAPDKSGLPSDRFSAERTGGSVSTLTIQRTQQEDSAVYLCASSLSQMEAFFGQGTRLTVV.

The chain links TRBV2 to TRBJ2-3, with TRBD2 matching 10 bases. Germline V lookup: CDR1 SNHLY, CDR2 FYNNEI. The CDR3 is 15 residues long. V shed 4 bases, J shed 1 base, and the junction held 2 bases outside the gene matches. Here the CDR3 reads CASSGTSGGTDTQYF. DNA for the CDR3: TGTGCCAGCAGTGGAACTAGCGGGGGCACAGATACGCAGTATTTT.

About this clone itself: The sample carries other DNA sequences with the same CDR3. This chain connects TRBV5-6 to TRBJ2-7; D possibly corresponds to TRBD1 (6 bases). Germline-derived CDR1 and CDR2 are SGHDT and YYEEEE. Trimming pared 4 bases from V and 0 bases from J, leaving 14 bases between. The length of the CDR3 is 15 residues. CDR3 DNA sequence: TGTGCCAGCAGCCTTACAGGGCTTAGCTCCTACGAGCAGTACTTC. As protein: CASSLTGLSSYEQYF. Complete variable domain (other parts from reference TRBV5-6 and TRBJ2-7): DAGVTQSPTHLIKTRGQQVTLRCSPKSGHDTVSWYQQALGQGPQFIFQYYEEEERQRGNFPDRFSGHQFPNYSSELNVNALLLGDSALYLCASSLTGLSSYEQYFGPGTRLTVT.

This clone showed up just once. The chain couples TRBV5-6 to TRBJ1-1; 7 bases line up with TRBD1. The CDR3 is made up of 13 amino acids. CDR1 and CDR2 (germline): SGHDT, YYEEEE. V was pared by 2 bases and J by 3 bases, with 1 base of the junction left unmatched. CDR3 sequence: CASSFTGDTEAFF. In nucleotides, the CDR3 is TGTGCCAGCAGCTTTACAGGGGACACTGAAGCTTTCTTT.